The next 9 T cell receptor beta chains were all read from a single sample in a study of cytomegalovirus exposure and HLA in healthy donors. Primers for the PCR totalled 60 Vbeta and 13 Jbeta. Generated by immunoSEQ multiplex PCR, the TCRdb table keeps only in-frame clones and is missing some. The sample consists of 90,000 to 150,000 clones, around 77% of them appearing once. The sample was PBMCs. The receptors here all came from a man aged 35 to 55 in good health and CMV-seropositive.

The J gene is TRBJ2-2, the V gene TRBV19; the D gene is possibly TRBD1 (5 bases). The CDR3 totals 14 residues. From germline, CDR1 is LNHDA and CDR2 SQIVND (reference sequence). Trimming took 3 bases from V and 2 from J, leaving 7 bases between them. CDR3 residues: CASSMTVNTGELFF. CDR3 DNA: TGTGCCAGTAGTATGACAGTCAACACCGGGGAGCTGTTTTTT. Full variable domain (outside the CDR3, taken from reference TRBV19 and TRBJ2-2): DGGITQSPKYLFRKEGQNVTLSCEQNLNHDAMYWYRQDPGQGLRLIYYSQIVNDFQKGDIAEGYSVSREKKESFPLTVTSAQKNPTAFYLCASSMTVNTGELFFGEGSRLTVL.

The chain employs TRBV6-5 and TRBJ1-5; D may be TRBD1 (6 bases). Germline V lookup: CDR1 MNHEY, CDR2 SVGAGI. V was shortened by 5 bases and J by 5 bases, with 13 bases between the two germline ends. There are 14 residues in the CDR3. The CDR3 DNA sequence: TGTGCCAGCAGTGTCAGGGGAGACTATCAGCCCCAGCATTTT. This translates into CASSVRGDYQPQHF.

The chain recombines TRBV6-6 with TRBJ2-3; D unresolved. Germline CDR1 MNHNY, CDR2 SVGAGI (reference sequence). CDR3 length equals 13 residues. The V gene lost 7 bases and the J gene lost 0 bases, with 8 bases spanning the gap. CDR3: CASKSFSTDTQYF. CDR3 sequence (DNA): TGTGCCAGCAAGAGCTTTAGCACAGATACGCAGTATTTT.

The chain couples TRBV18 to TRBJ1-5; the match to TRBD1 covers 7 bases. Trimming at V came to 2 bases and at J to 5 bases, leaving 6 bases not matched to a gene. Germline V gene data show CDR1 as KGHSH and CDR2 as LQKENI. CDR3 length: 15 amino acids. The CDR3 DNA reads TGTGCCAGCTCACCAACAGGGGCCGAGGATCAGCCCCAGCATTTT. It encodes CASSPTGAEDQPQHF.

The rearrangement links TRBV5-1 to TRBJ1-1, with TRBD1 matching over 8 bases. V lost 3 bases to trimming and J lost 0 bases; unmatched junction nucleotides: 19. This CDR3 region has 20 residues. From germline, CDR1 is SGHRS and CDR2 YFSETQ. CDR3 nucleotides: TGCGCCAGCAGCTCAAGGGACAGGTTTGATATGACAGGTTTGAACACTGAAGCTTTCTTT. This sequence encodes CASSSRDRFDMTGLNTEAFF.

The CDR3 sequence: CASSLVRGYGSPLHF. CDR3 nucleotide sequence: TGTGCCAGCAGCTTAGTACGGGGGTACGGTTCACCCCTCCACTTT. The chain uses TRBV7-2 and TRBJ1-6, with D perhaps TRBD1 (5 bases). Germline loops: CDR1 SGHTA, CDR2 FQGNSA. Trimming cost V 1 base and J 9 bases, with 13 bases left between them. The CDR3 spans 15 residues.

The chain carries TRBV28 and TRBJ1-1, with D hard to call. Per the germline V gene, CDR1 is MDHEN and CDR2 is SYDVKM. The V end was cut by 2 bases, the J end by 7 bases, with 11 bases between. This CDR3 is built from 13 residues. CDR3 amino acids: CASSLVQIREAFF. For the CDR3, the DNA is TGTGCCAGCAGTTTAGTACAGATCCGTGAAGCTTTCTTT.

Only a few counts were recorded for this clone. The chain has TRBV4-3 and TRBJ2-7; TRBD1 might be the D (5 bases). Germline V gene lookup returns CDR1 LGHNA and CDR2 YSLEER. There are 13 residues in the CDR3. Trimming took 6 bases from V and 6 from J, leaving 15 bases between them. The CDR3 is CASSPGSGSEQYF. The CDR3 DNA reads TGCGCCAGCAGTCCAGGGTCGGGTTCCGAGCAGTACTTC.

This rearrangement joins TRBV5-4 to TRBJ2-7, with 7 positions matching TRBD1. The CDR3 has 14 residues. Germline lookup yields CDR1 SGHNT and CDR2 YYREEE (reference sequence). Losses at the gene ends were 4 bases for V and 2 bases for J; bases not matched to a gene: 6. This chain's CDR3 is CASSPGGTAYEQYF. The CDR3, as DNA: TGTGCCAGCAGCCCAGGTGGGACAGCCTACGAGCAGTACTTC.